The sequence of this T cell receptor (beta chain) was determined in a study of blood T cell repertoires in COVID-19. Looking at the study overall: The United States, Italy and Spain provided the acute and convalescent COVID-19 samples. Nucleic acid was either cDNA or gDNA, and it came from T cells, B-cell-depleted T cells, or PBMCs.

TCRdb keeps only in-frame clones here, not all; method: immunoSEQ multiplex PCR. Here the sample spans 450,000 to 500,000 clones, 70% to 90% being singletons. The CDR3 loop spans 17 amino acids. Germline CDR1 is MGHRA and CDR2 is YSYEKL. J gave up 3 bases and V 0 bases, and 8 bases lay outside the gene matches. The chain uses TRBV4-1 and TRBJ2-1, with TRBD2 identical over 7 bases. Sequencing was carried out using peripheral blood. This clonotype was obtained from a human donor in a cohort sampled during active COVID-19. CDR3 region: CASSQDRVAGIYNEQFF. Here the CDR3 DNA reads TGCGCCAGCAGCCAAGATAGGGTAGCGGGCATCTACAATGAGCAGTTCTTC.